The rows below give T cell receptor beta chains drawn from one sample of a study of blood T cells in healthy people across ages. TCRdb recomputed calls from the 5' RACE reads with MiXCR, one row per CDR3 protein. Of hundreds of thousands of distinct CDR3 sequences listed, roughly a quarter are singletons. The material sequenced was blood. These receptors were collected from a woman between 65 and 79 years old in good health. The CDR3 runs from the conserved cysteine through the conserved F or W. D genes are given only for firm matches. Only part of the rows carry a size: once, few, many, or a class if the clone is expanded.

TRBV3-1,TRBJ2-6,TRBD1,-,CASSQAGTGVSGANVLTF,TGTGCCAGCAGCCAAGCCGGGACAGGGGTATCTGGGGCCAACGTCCTGACTTTC
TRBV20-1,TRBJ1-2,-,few,CSARVSSQSNYGYTF,TGCAGTGCTAGGGTCTCCTCACAGTCGAACTATGGCTACACCTTC
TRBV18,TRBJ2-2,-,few,CASSPYQTQNTGELFF,TGTGCCAGCTCACCATATCAGACCCAGAACACCGGGGAGCTGTTTTTT
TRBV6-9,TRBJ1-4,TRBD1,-,CASSIRDRKLFF,TGTGCCAGCAGTATCCGGGACAGAAAACTGTTTTTT
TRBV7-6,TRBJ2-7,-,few,CASSLVWPRMNYEQYF,TGTGCCAGCAGCTTAGTCTGGCCTAGGATGAATTACGAGCAGTACTTC
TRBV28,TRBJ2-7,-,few,CASSSDRTSYEQYF,TGTGCCAGCAGTTCCGACAGAACTTCCTACGAGCAGTACTTC
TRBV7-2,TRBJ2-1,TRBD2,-,CASSTTSGVGEQFF,TGTGCCAGCAGCACGACTAGCGGGGTGGGTGAGCAGTTCTTC
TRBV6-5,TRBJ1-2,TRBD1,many,CASSWTGPNYGYTF,TGTGCCAGCAGTTGGACAGGGCCCAACTATGGCTACACCTTC
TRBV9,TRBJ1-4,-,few,CASNAGGSGEKLFF,TGTGCCAGCAACGCAGGCGGGAGTGGTGAAAAACTGTTTTTT
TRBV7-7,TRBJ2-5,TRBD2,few,CASSFTGGGETQYF,TGTGCTAGCAGCTTCACGGGAGGCGGGGAGACCCAGTACTTC
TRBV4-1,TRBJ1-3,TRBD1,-,CASSQEIPRQGSGNTIYF,TGCGCCAGCAGCCAAGAAATCCCGAGACAGGGCTCTGGAAACACCATATATTTT
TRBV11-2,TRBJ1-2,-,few,CASSLVSNYGYTF,TGTGCCAGCAGCTTAGTTAGCAACTATGGCTACACCTTC
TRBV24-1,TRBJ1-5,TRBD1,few,CATGPRQGNQPQHF,TGTGCCACCGGTCCGCGACAGGGGAATCAGCCCCAGCATTTT